Listed below are T cell receptor beta chains from one sample, sequenced in a study of shared clonotypes between healthy human individuals. The protocol was immunoSEQ multiplex PCR, while the TCRdb copy is restricted to in-frame clones and leaves out a portion. The sample records around 990,000 clones, 70% to 85% being singletons. Sequencing was done on a sample of memory CD4+ T cells from PBMCs. The receptors shown here come from a man younger than 30 in good health. Some clones in this sample may be carry-over from other donors' samples. Each CDR3 is given with its conserved first and last residue. A row's size may be missing; if present it is once, few, many or a size class.

clone_size cdr3_length v_call cdr3_aa
. 16 TRBV4-1 CASSQPYRGTHEKLFF
. 13 TRBV2 CATRRDSQETQYF
. 14 TRBV10-2 CASSGAGGYNEQFF
. 15 TRBV27 CASSLSLAGVYEQYF
few 13 TRBV11-3 CASSFSQNNEQFF
. 15 TRBV7-2 CASSPRTGGGETQYF
. 13 TRBV4-2 CASSQDSGGLQFF
once 14 TRBV2 CASSDQGSHQPQHF
. 14 TRBV28 CASSSQESNQPQHF
. 14 TRBV30 CASNPVLPNTEAFF
. 16 TRBV5-1 CASSSGTSGRGDEQFF
. 13 TRBV27 CASSLRVTGELFF
. 13 TRBV7-6 CASRANSGNTIYF
. 16 TRBV4-1 CASSSSAGSSYNEQFF
. 13 TRBV29-1 CSVSTGLNYGYTF
. 9 TRBV2 CASGDTQYF
. 15 TRBV28 CASSLHLPGTDNPHF
. 14 TRBV7-8 CASSLSSYEGEQYF
. 15 TRBV25-1 CASSESLQGDQPQHF
. 14 TRBV28 CASSLPNINEKLFF
. 14 TRBV6-6 CASSGSSGANVLTF
. 16 TRBV7-3 CASSQGQPSGANVLTF
few 12 TRBV2 CAKRGGTGELFF
. 13 TRBV7-2 CASSSRSSDTQYF
. 13 TRBV29-1 CSVAGQGANEQYF
. 14 TRBV30 CAWRTTGGRTEAFF
. 14 TRBV2 CASSLGLALNIQYF
. 17 TRBV5-1 CASSWGTSGRWVYEQYF
. 14 TRBV11-2 CASSPTRYTGELFF
few 15 TRBV4-3 CASSQGIGYQETQYF
. 15 TRBV18 CASSPSSGSNEKLFF
many 15 TRBV7-2 CASSKTGGRTETQYF
. 15 TRBV7-2 CASSLAEGVHYGYTF
. 15 TRBV7-8 CASSLGRSGANVLTF
. 16 TRBV7-9 CASSQPRTANQETQYF
. 14 TRBV28 CATLTSSQRDTQYF
. 15 TRBV29-1 CGSVGPGSGYNEQFF
few 14 TRBV19 CASERGVGNSEAFF
few 13 TRBV30 CAGSNRGITEAFF
. 15 TRBV9 CASSAGQGASQPQHF
. 16 TRBV5-4 CASSGWGSRDSGELFF
. 14 TRBV7-9 CASSYQGEATEAFF
. 13 TRBV6-6 CASSSGSYNEQFF
few 12 TRBV19 CASGVGQETQYF
. 17 TRBV7-8 CASTGYVGQVFDTEAFF
. 14 TRBV28 CASSPLGATGELFF
. 14 TRBV2 CASSDRTANTEAFF
. 14 TRBV14 CASRNQGGTGELFF
. 11 TRBV5-6 CASSSGQTQYF